This T cell receptor (beta chain) was sequenced in a study of beta chain features in type 1 diabetes (dated by TCRdb to 2016 to 2019). Regarding the study in general: Mean age, gender distribution, total cell number and subset yield were not different between patients and healthy donors. A total of roughly 98,000,000 sorted cells were examined across all samples, and a strong correlation was observed between cell number per subset and RNA yield. Naive and central memory subsets were obtained from all 30 or so donors, but regulatory and stem cell-like memory subsets were isolated from only 8 patients and about eight healthy donors. In the study, recently diagnosed type 1 diabetes patients and matched healthy donors were compared on the TCRB repertoires of their sorted circulating CD4+ T cell subsets. Study-wide conclusions, independent of this receptor: Naive, central memory and regulatory TCRB repertoires appeared to be more similar among patients than among healthy donors. Patients with type 1 diabetes made fewer insertions and deleted more nucleotides at VDJ recombination sites, implying thymic rearrangement abnormalities. HLA sub-analyses involved small numbers of individuals, so any influence of HLA type on TCRB rearrangement remained unresolved. Shorter templates might have been favored by PCR, but patient and control samples were amplified and corrected together, so both groups would have been affected equally by any skew. Because cDNA was sequenced instead of genomic DNA, activated cells with high expression could be over-represented, although the groups did not differ in activation or CD3 levels. A moderate but significant shortening of TCRB CDR3 length was observed in type 1 diabetes patients in all four CD4+ subsets.

This clone was counted only a few times. Its antigen is currently not known. Base quality data are lacking; no much larger clone is found one base away. From each donor, a single peripheral blood sample of 100 to 150 mL on average was drawn into heparinised tubes. Using a panel that included CD45RO, CCR7, CD25, CD127, CD95 and CD27, naive, central memory, regulatory and stem cell-like memory CD4+ T cells were sorted on a BD FACSAria II. All sorted populations exceeded 95% purity. PBMCs were isolated immediately by Lymphoprep density gradient centrifugation and stained directly without culture. So that batch effects would be minimized, each experiment stained and sorted samples in pairs, pairing one healthy donor with one patient. CDR1 SGHAT and CDR2 FQNNGV are derived from the germline V gene. Trimming leaves V shorter by 3 bases and J shorter by 3 bases, with the junction holding 2 bases beyond the gene matches. There are 14 amino acids in the CDR3, from cysteine to phenylalanine inclusive. Of all the DNA, just the CDR3 is kept, 42 bases in frame from base 1.

The entire isolated RNA was reverse transcribed using the High Capacity cDNA Reverse Transcription Kit, and thus expressed TCRB transcripts were sequenced. Deep immunoSEQ sequencing was applied to naive, central memory and regulatory T cell samples, giving an average of around 3.4 million total reads per sample. After sorted cells were lysed in RLT buffer, RNA was extracted with DNase-treated RNeasy Micro or Mini kits, with the choice depending on cell number. Each cell subset was processed on its own to prevent cross-contamination, while patient and healthy donor samples were processed together. The immunoSEQ multiplex PCR was used to amplify TCRB sequences from cDNA, yielding 87-bp fragments that span the CDR3 region. The amplicons were sequenced using the Illumina HiSeq platform. The study's own analysis went as follows. PCR bias was corrected computationally using synthetic template baselines, and reads within Hamming distance 2 were collapsed, with unmergeable singletons discarded. Reads were aligned against IMGT so that V, D and J genes, CDR3 length and insertions or deletions at six rearrangement sites could be assigned. Clonotype counts were normalized to sorted cell number within each subset before computing true diversity and Gini coefficients with the tcR R package. The overlap coefficient, calculated on TCRB nucleotide sequences, was used to quantify repertoire sharing. Out-of-frame TCRB sequences from naive cells were analyzed to stand in for the pre-selection repertoire. Entries here come from immuneACCESS through TCRdb and include only in-frame sequences with V and J called. Some clones fail to appear in such tables; in the studies checked, an unresolved V gene covers under half of the shortfall, and the cause of the remainder is unknown. That table gives V, J and clone size, and the DNA gave D and trimming. A total of 300,000 or so clones appear in this sample, more than 13% of them only once. The ten largest clones take up roughly 0.018% of the sample.

The V gene is TRBV11-2 and the J gene is TRBJ1-1; a stretch of 9 junction bases matches TRBD1. Sequenced input: naive CD4+ T cells from blood. The sample's cell subset or site label, decoded: true naive CD4+ T cells. This sequence was found in a man aged 25-45 years with type 1 diabetes. The nucleotide sequence is TGTGCCAGCAGCTTTCGGACAGGGGACACTGAAGCTTTCTTT. It translates to CASSFRTGDTEAFF.